This section outlines one T cell receptor (beta chain) sequence together with its context. What it recognizes is unknown. Reverse transcribing all isolated RNA meant expressed TCRB transcripts were sequenced. Clones were sequenced by immunoSEQ multiplex PCR, and TCRdb holds only the in-frame ones, with some missing. The sample has about 350,000 clones, 15% to 20% seen once; the top ten hold approximately 0.043%. This sample was included in a study of beta chain features in type 1 diabetes. Study summary: No age, gender or cell yield differences were seen between patients and healthy donors. Points from the study as a whole: When Type 1 diabetes patients were examined, their TCRB CDR3s proved moderately but significantly shorter in all four CD4+ subsets. Compared with healthy donors, patients appeared to share more similar naive, central memory and regulatory TCRB repertoires.

Each sorted population was over 98% pure. Germline-derived CDR1 and CDR2 are SQVTM and ANQGSEA. V was trimmed by 6 bases and J by 2 bases, leaving 14 bases between them. The length of the CDR3 is 13 residues. The sequence derives from a woman younger than 35 in good health. The sequenced sample consisted of naive CD4+ T cells from blood. The rearrangement uses TRBV29-1 and TRBJ2-7; the D is unclear. The CDR3 coding sequence is TGCAGCGTCGCCTTTCAGGTTCCCTACGAGCAGTACTTC. Encoded protein: CSVAFQVPYEQYF.